The clone carrying this TCR beta chain showed up just a few times. Its cognate antigen is unknown. This specimen belongs to a study of naive and memory T cell subsets. Whole-study findings and limits: In CD4 and CD8 cells, diversity dropped from naive through EMRA. Each distinct alpha or beta sequence counts as one clonotype. In naive cells, over 95% of TCR sequences were seen only once. A few larger clonotypes appeared in naive repertoires, especially CD8, possibly memory cells re-expressing CD45RA. Between naive and memory subsets, TCR abundance power law exponents differed.

An equimolar mix of two oligonucleotides served as the beta constant-region primer for TRBC1 and TRBC2. Four rounds of PCR amplified the ligated cDNA using nested alpha and beta constant-region primers plus SP2. TCRdb reprocessed the UMI-ligation and nested PCR reads with MiXCR, giving one entry per CDR3 protein. Found here are over 110,000 distinct CDR3 sequences, approximately 20% of them singletons; the top ten hold about 0.57%. Germline V gene sequence: CDR1 MNHEY, CDR2 SVGAGI. The CDR3 sequence is 12 residues long. Trimming removed 6 bases from V and 3 bases from J, with 8 bases in between. V usage is TRBV6-5 and J usage is TRBJ1-1; D gene ambiguous. The receptor's source is a human donor in good health. What was sequenced was naive CD8+ T cells from blood. As DNA, the CDR3 is TGTGCCAGCAGCTCCGGGGACACTGAAGCTTTCTTT. Translated, it gives CASSSGDTEAFF.